Below are 4 T cell receptor beta chains sequenced from a single sample in a study of cytomegalovirus exposure and HLA in healthy donors. Using immunoSEQ multiplex PCR, the repertoire was profiled, and TCRdb retains in-frame clones only, with some absent. In the table there are fewer than 100,000 clones, approximately 91% of which are singletons. The material sequenced was PBMCs. The receptors shown here come from a man between 25 and 39 years old in good health and CMV-seronegative.

The chain recombines TRBV28 with TRBJ2-6, with TRBD1 matching 11 bases. CDR3 length: 17 residues. In germline, CDR1 is MDHEN, CDR2 SYDVKM. Losses at the gene ends were 3 bases for V and 1 base for J; bases not matched to a gene: 2. The CDR3 DNA sequence: TGTGCCAGCAGTTTGGACAGGGGGCCGTCTGGGGCCAACGTCCTGACTTTC. This codes for CASSLDRGPSGANVLTF.

The rearrangement links TRBV6-6 to TRBJ1-5; possibly TRBD1 for D (6 bases). Germline assignment: CDR1 MNHNY and CDR2 SVGAGI (reference sequence). V was shortened by 4 bases and J by 0 bases, with 13 bases between the two germline ends. The CDR3 length is 16 residues. CDR3 in DNA: TGTGCCAGCAGTTCCCTGGACAGAGATAGCAATCAGCCCCAGCATTTT. Translating it yields CASSSLDRDSNQPQHF.

The V gene is TRBV5-1, the J gene TRBJ2-5, with 7 bases lining up with TRBD2. Losses at the gene ends were 0 bases for V and 0 bases for J; bases not matched to a gene: 2. The germline CDR1 and CDR2 sequences are SGHRS and YFSETQ. The CDR3 covers 15 residues. The CDR3 protein is CASSLALAYQETQYF. CDR3 DNA sequence: TGCGCCAGCAGCTTGGCACTAGCGTACCAAGAGACCCAGTACTTC. Full variable domain (rest looked up from reference TRBV5-1 and TRBJ2-5): KAGVTQTPRYLIKTRGQQVTLSCSPISGHRSVSWYQQTPGQGLQFLFEYFSETQRNKGNFPGRFSGRQFSNSRSEMNVSTLELGDSALYLCASSLALAYQETQYFGPGTRLLVL.

DNA for the CDR3: TGTGCCAGCAGTCGTACTAACACTGAAGCTTTCTTT. Translation: CASSRTNTEAFF. The chain uses TRBV6-6 and TRBJ1-1; no clear D gene. The V end lost 5 bases, the J end lost 2 bases, and 6 bases lay between the germline ends. CDR1 is MNHNY and CDR2 is SVGAGI in the germline V gene (reference sequence). This CDR3 has 12 residues.